This T cell receptor beta chain appears in the sequencing data of a study of CD8+ T cells in alopecia areata. Study details: Treated patients received oral tofacitinib, 5 to 10 mg twice daily. Study-wide results and limits: Relative to mice, TCR sharing across patients was less clear, a difference possibly HLA-related.

Once RNA had been extracted, it was reverse transcribed into cDNA to act as the sequencing template. Profiled with immunoSEQ multiplex PCR; TCRdb holds only in-frame clones, not every one. The sample lists more than 95,000 clones, about two fifths occurring once. The CDR3 is 12 amino acids. Germline CDR1 SQVTM, CDR2 ANQGSEA. V dropped 7 bases and J dropped 5 bases, with 15 bases sitting between them. With regard to this clone: Its antigen is not known.

The receptor comes from a human donor with alopecia areata. The J gene is TRBJ2-7, the V gene TRBV29-1, with D possibly TRBD2 on 5 matching bases. The sequenced sample was CD4+ T cells sorted from blood. CDR3 nucleotide sequence: TGCAGCGCCAGGTTTCCCGGGAACGAGCAGTACTTC. Amino acid sequence: CSARFPGNEQYF.